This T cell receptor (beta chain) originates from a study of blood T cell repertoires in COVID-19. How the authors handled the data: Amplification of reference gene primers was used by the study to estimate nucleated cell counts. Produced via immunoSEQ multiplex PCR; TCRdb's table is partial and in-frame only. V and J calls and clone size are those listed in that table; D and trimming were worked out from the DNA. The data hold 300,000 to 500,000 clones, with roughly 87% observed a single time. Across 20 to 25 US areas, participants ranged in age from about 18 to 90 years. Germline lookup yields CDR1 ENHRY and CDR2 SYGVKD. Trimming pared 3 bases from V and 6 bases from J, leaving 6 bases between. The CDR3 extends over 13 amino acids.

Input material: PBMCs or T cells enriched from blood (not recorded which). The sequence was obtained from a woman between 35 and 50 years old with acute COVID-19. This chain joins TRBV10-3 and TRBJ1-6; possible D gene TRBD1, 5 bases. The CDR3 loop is CAISEGANSPLHF. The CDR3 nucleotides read TGTGCCATCAGTGAAGGGGCTAATTCACCCCTCCACTTT.